This T cell receptor beta chain stems from a study of technical replicates of blood from several donors. Trimming removed 3 bases at V and 2 bases at J, with 20 bases between. The CDR3 totals 18 residues. Germline CDR1 KGHSH, CDR2 LQKENI. Sequencing used immunoSEQ multiplex PCR; TCRdb keeps in-frame clones, though not all of them. The table lists fewer than 85,000 clones, more than 85% of them singletons. This sequence originates from a human donor in good health. Some clones in this sample may be carry-over from other donors' samples. The chain recombines TRBV18 with TRBJ1-3; weak D call: TRBD1 (5 bases). The sequenced material came from PBMCs. Here the CDR3 reads CASSPFSGMGQAGNTIYF. CDR3 in DNA: TGTGCCAGCTCACCTTTCAGTGGCATGGGGCAGGCTGGAAACACCATATATTTT.